Below are 28 T cell receptor beta chains sequenced from a single sample in a study of metastatic and nonmetastatic thyroid tumors. TCRdb re-called clones from the PCR reads using MiXCR. The sample has about 69,000 clones; 12% to 15% are singletons. Prior to thyroid surgery, none of the patients had received any treatment. The sample taken for sequencing was blood. These receptors were obtained from a male donor with papillary thyroid cancer or a benign thyroid nodule (not recorded which). Some clones in this sample may be carry-over from other donors' samples.

The genes are TRBV18 and TRBJ2-1, with D unresolved. Trimming shortened V by 3 bases and J by 8 bases, and 5 bases separated the two germline ends. The germline V gene encodes CDR1 KGHSH and CDR2 LQKENI. The CDR3 has 11 residues. The CDR3 region has the DNA TGTGCCAGCTCACCCTCTTATGAGCAGTTCTTC. This encodes CASSPSYEQFF.

Points on this clone: A read error may be the cause here, since a much bigger clone is one base away. This sequence joins TRBV11-2 and TRBJ2-3, with 11 bases matching TRBD2. This CDR3 is 16 amino acids long. In germline, CDR1 is SGHAT, CDR2 FQNNGV. The CDR3 sequence is CASSTYLAGGTDTQYF. Written as DNA, the CDR3 is TGTGCCAGTAGCACCTACCTAGCGGGAGGTACAGACACGCAGTATTTT.

The chain uses TRBV12-3 or TRBV12-4 and TRBJ2-2; 8 bases map to TRBD2. V lost 5 bases, J lost 5 bases, and 1 base stayed unmatched. The CDR3 has 13 amino acids. This CDR3 is CASSPGGTGELFF. CDR3 in DNA: TGTGCCAGCAGTCCGGGGGGGACCGGGGAGCTGTTTTTT.

This clone occurred many times. This chain connects TRBV11-3 to TRBJ1-1; D is possibly TRBD1 (5 bases). The CDR3 runs to 14 residues. Germline CDR1 is SGHNT and CDR2 is YENEEA. V was trimmed by 5 bases and J by 1 base, leaving 11 bases between them. The CDR3 region is CASSPQGGNTEAFF. CDR3 in DNA: TGTGCCAGCAGCCCCCAGGGAGGGAACACTGAAGCTTTCTTT.

This clone was seen ten or more times. This sequence joins TRBV2 and TRBJ2-7, with TRBD2 matching over 8 bases. CDR1 is SNHLY, CDR2 FYNNEI, per germline. After removal of 4 bases from V and 3 bases from J, the junction contained 11 bases not matched to a gene. The CDR3 consists of 16 residues. The CDR3 DNA reads as TGTGCCAGCAGTGCCACAATTCCGGGGGGGTTCTACGAGCAGTACGTC. Translation gives CASSATIPGGFYEQYV.

This clone has at least ten counts. V is TRBV7-2 and J is TRBJ2-3, with TRBD1 matching over 7 bases. This CDR3 is 15 amino acids long. The germline V gene has CDR1 SGHTA and CDR2 FQGNSA. V was pared by 1 base and J by 3 bases, with 4 bases of the junction left unmatched. The CDR3 reads CASSLVPTGTDTQYF. The CDR3 bases are TGTGCCAGCAGCTTAGTCCCGACAGGGACAGATACGCAGTATTTT.

This clone was observed a few times. A much larger clone differs by one base, so this may be a read error. The rearrangement links TRBV14 to TRBJ2-7; D gene unclear. The CDR3 covers 12 residues. Per germline, CDR1 SGHDN and CDR2 FVKESK. V lost 4 bases, J lost 9 bases, and 13 bases lay in between. The CDR3 spells CASSPCSEGQYV. CDR3 in DNA: TGTGCCAGCAGCCCCTGCAGTGAAGGGCAGTACGTC.

This clone came up many times. The chain carries TRBV6-5 and TRBJ2-2, with 13 bases identical to TRBD2. This CDR3 contains 18 residues. The V segment lost 8 bases and the J segment 2 bases; nucleotides outside the gene matches: 11. Germline V gene data show CDR1 as MNHEY and CDR2 as SVGAGI. CDR3 sequence reads: CASGTGLAGAENTGELFF. The DNA for the CDR3 is TGTGCCAGCGGGACAGGACTAGCGGGAGCGGAAAACACCGGGGAGCTGTTTTTT.

This clone was detected ten times or more. The genes are TRBV25-1 and TRBJ2-6; the match to TRBD1 covers 10 bases. V lost 4 bases and J lost 0; bases outside the gene matches: 9. The CDR3 runs 19 residues. From germline, CDR1 is MGHDK and CDR2 SYGVNS. The DNA for the CDR3 is TGTGCCAGCAGTGCCTCGTCGACAGGGGGCCCCTCTGGGGCCAACGTCCTGACTTTC. Its translation is CASSASSTGGPSGANVLTF.

Many counts were recorded for this clone. The rearrangement links TRBV19 to TRBJ2-2; D may be TRBD1 (5 bases). The CDR3 contains 16 residues. The V end lost 3 bases, the J end lost 3 bases, and 14 bases lay between the germline ends. Germline CDR1 is LNHDA and CDR2 is SQIVND (reference sequence). DNA of the CDR3: TGTGCCAGTAGTATCTATAAAGCAGGGTACACCGGGGAGCTGTTTTTT. Protein: CASSIYKAGYTGELFF.

A note on this clone: The germline gene is not matched at one end of the junction; a read error may be the cause. The rearrangement uses TRBV2 and TRBJ2-6; 8 positions agree with TRBD2. CDR3 length equals 19 residues. Germline V gives CDR1 SNHLY, CDR2 FYNNEI. CDR3 residues: CASSEYSSAGVFGANVLTF. The CDR3, as DNA: TGTGCCAGCAGTGAATACTCGTCAGCGGGAGTATTTGGGGCCAACGTCCTTACTTTC.

This clone came up many times. The V call is TRBV12-3 or TRBV12-4, the J call TRBJ2-7; D perhaps matches TRBD1 (6 bases). The CDR3 has 15 residues. Trimming pared 5 bases from V and 0 bases from J, leaving 14 bases between. CDR3 sequence (DNA): TGTGCCAGCAGTCTCCTGGACAGCTACTCCTACGAGCAGTACTTC. Its translation: CASSLLDSYSYEQYF.

The table lists this clone with many counts. The V gene is TRBV7-8, the J gene TRBJ1-1; a possible D gene is TRBD1 (6 bases). Germline V gene lookup returns CDR1 SGHVS and CDR2 FQNEAQ. CDR3 size: 17 residues. V was clipped by 1 base and J by 1 base, with 16 bases between them. The chain's CDR3 is CASSLGGGGRPNTEAFF. CDR3 sequence (DNA): TGTGCCAGCAGCTTAGGAGGGGGGGGACGGCCGAACACTGAAGCTTTCTTT. The full variable domain, completed using reference TRBV7-8 and TRBJ1-1, is GAGVSQSPRYKVAKRGQDVALRCDPISGHVSLFWYQQALGQGPEFLTYFQNEAQLDKSGLPSDRFFAERPEGSVSTLKIQRTQQEDSAVYLCASSLGGGGRPNTEAFFGQGTRLTVV.

The J gene is TRBJ2-7, the V gene TRBV6-1; 11 nucleotides align to TRBD2. The CDR3 is 18 residues long. The J segment lost 0 bases and the V segment lost 2 bases, leaving 9 bases of the junction unmatched. Germline V gives CDR1 MNHNS, CDR2 SASEGT. CDR3 loop: CASSESTTSGMLSYEQYF. The CDR3 DNA follows: TGTGCCAGCAGTGAATCCACGACTAGCGGGATGCTCTCCTACGAGCAGTACTTC.

At least ten counts were recorded for this clone. This chain connects TRBV25-1 to TRBJ2-2, with a possible D match to TRBD2 (6 bases). The ends were cut back, 5 bases at V and 3 bases at J, with 13 bases in the middle. Germline V gene sequence: CDR1 MGHDK, CDR2 SYGVNS. CDR3 length: 15 residues. DNA for the CDR3: TGTGCCAGCAGTTACGGGAGCTCCGACACCGGGGAGCTGTTTTTT. Translation gives CASSYGSSDTGELFF.

This clone has only a few counts. CDR3 sequence reads: CASSSPGKGPRNEQFF. CDR3 bases: TGTGCCAGCAGTTCACCCGGAAAGGGACCTAGGAATGAGCAGTTCTTC. V is TRBV28 and J is TRBJ2-1, with D perhaps given as TRBD1 or TRBD2 (5 bases each). The ends were cut back, 4 bases at V and 7 bases at J, with 20 bases in the middle. Germline-derived CDR1 and CDR2 are MDHEN and SYDVKM. The CDR3 spans 16 residues.

This clone occurred many times. CDR3 DNA: TGTGCCAGCAGCCCAATGAGGTCCGTTGGCTACACCTTC. Amino acids: CASSPMRSVGYTF. The V call is TRBV7-2, the J call TRBJ1-2; no clear D. Germline V lookup: CDR1 SGHTA, CDR2 FQGNSA. The V gene lost 5 bases and the J gene lost 7 bases, with 14 bases spanning the gap. The CDR3 length is 13 residues.

This clone has at least ten counts. The rearrangement links TRBV30 to TRBJ1-1, with D uncertain. V dropped 1 base and J dropped 3 bases, with 9 bases sitting between them. This CDR3 region has 13 residues. Germline CDR1 is GTSNPN and CDR2 is SVGIG (reference sequence). The CDR3 DNA follows: TGTGCCTGGAGTGGGGCCCTGGACACTGAAGCTTTCTTT. This translates into CAWSGALDTEAFF.

This clone was counted many times. V gene TRBV5-1 combines with J gene TRBJ2-1, with D tentatively TRBD2 (5 bases). The V and J ends lost 3 bases and 5 bases respectively, with 15 bases between them. The CDR3 is 15 amino acids. Germline V gives CDR1 SGHRS, CDR2 YFSETQ. The CDR3: CASSSAYTGNNEQFF. The CDR3 coding sequence is TGCGCCAGCAGCTCGGCCTATACGGGAAACAATGAGCAGTTCTTC.

Ten or more counts support this clone. The CDR3 region is CASSLVAYRLYEQYF. DNA of the CDR3: TGTGCCAGCAGCTTAGTGGCCTACAGGCTCTACGAGCAGTACTTC. The chain uses TRBV7-2 and TRBJ2-7; perhaps TRBD1 as D (5 bases). The CDR3 has 15 amino acids. The V and J ends lost 1 base and 3 bases respectively, with 13 bases between them. Germline values: CDR1 SGHTA, CDR2 FQGNSA.

The chain has TRBV30 and TRBJ1-2; a possible D gene is TRBD1 (6 bases). The CDR3 runs to 14 residues. The V and J ends lost 2 bases and 10 bases respectively, with 20 bases between them. Germline lookup yields CDR1 GTSNPN and CDR2 SVGIG (reference sequence). This CDR3 reads CAWSMLGAGVVYTF. The CDR3 bases are TGTGCCTGGAGTATGCTGGGGGCCGGTGTAGTCTACACCTTC. The full variable domain, its missing parts supplied by reference TRBV30 and TRBJ1-2, is SQTIHQWPATLVQPVGSPLSLECTVEGTSNPNLYWYRQAAGRGLQLLFYSVGIGQISSEVPQNLSASRPQDRQFILSSKKLLLSDSGFYLCAWSMLGAGVVYTFGSGTRLTVV.

This clone was found many times. Here the CDR3 DNA reads TGTGCCAGCAGTCGTGGGACGGCTGCTAAGCGGGAAAAACTGTTTTTT. Translating gives CASSRGTAAKREKLFF. The V call is TRBV6-1, the J call TRBJ1-4; D is possibly TRBD1 (5 bases). The CDR3 covers 16 residues. V lost 5 bases to trimming and J lost 8 bases, with 21 bases between them. In germline, CDR1 is MNHNS, CDR2 SASEGT.

This clone was detected many times. The identical CDR3 is also encoded by other nucleotide sequences in the sample. The V call is TRBV7-2, the J call TRBJ2-3; D is unresolved. V lost 2 bases to trimming and J lost 6 bases, with 6 bases between them. The V gene's germline CDR1 is SGHTA and CDR2 FQGNSA. The CDR3 consists of 12 residues. This CDR3 is CASSLYTDTQYF. CDR3 DNA: TGTGCCAGCAGCTTATATACTGATACGCAGTATTTT.

This clone was counted many times. The chain is built from TRBV6-2 or TRBV6-3 and TRBJ2-4, with D hard to call. The CDR3 consists of 15 residues. Trimming took 0 bases from V and 8 from J, leaving 14 bases between them. Germline V gene data show CDR1 as MNHEY and CDR2 as SVGEGT. The CDR3 coding sequence is TGTGCCAGCAGTTACTCTTACGGGCGTGAGGACATTCAGTACTTC. Translating gives CASSYSYGREDIQYF.

The chain combines TRBV19 with TRBJ1-1; no reliable D call. The CDR3 consists of 12 residues. V dropped 3 bases and J dropped 12 bases, with 14 bases sitting between them. Germline CDR1 reads LNHDA; CDR2 reads SQIVND (reference sequence). Written as DNA, the CDR3 is TGTGCCAGTAGTATTGAGGGAGAGTCGTCTTTCTTT. Protein product: CASSIEGESSFF.

The chain employs TRBV18 and TRBJ2-7, with D perhaps TRBD1 (5 bases). The V gene's germline CDR1 is KGHSH and CDR2 LQKENI. The CDR3 has 12 residues. The germline V and J ends were trimmed by 4 bases and 3 bases, with 7 bases remaining between them. CDR3 DNA: TGTGCCAGCTCACGGCAGGGCTACGAGCAGTACTTC. As protein: CASSRQGYEQYF.

This clone was recorded at least ten times. The V and J genes are TRBV6-2 or TRBV6-3 and TRBJ2-3; either TRBD1 or TRBD2 may supply D (6 bases each). The CDR3 spans 15 residues. V dropped 2 bases and J dropped 5 bases, with 14 bases sitting between them. CDR1 is MNHEY, CDR2 SVGEGT, per germline. CDR3 DNA: TGTGCCAGCAGTTACGGGTGGGGGGCGGAAGATACGCAGTATTTT. Residues: CASSYGWGAEDTQYF.

This clone was recorded a few times. The rearrangement joins TRBV19 to TRBJ1-5; no clear D. Germline lookup yields CDR1 LNHDA and CDR2 SQIVND (reference sequence). V lost 5 bases to trimming and J lost 0 bases, with 8 bases between them. CDR3 size: 14 residues. The CDR3 region is CASSPRPSNQPQHF. The DNA of the CDR3 is TGTGCCAGTAGTCCCAGACCTAGCAATCAGCCCCAGCATTTT. The variable domain in full, with the rest retrieved from reference TRBV19 and TRBJ1-5, is DGGITQSPKYLFRKEGQNVTLSCEQNLNHDAMYWYRQDPGQGLRLIYYSQIVNDFQKGDIAEGYSVSREKKESFPLTVTSAQKNPTAFYLCASSPRPSNQPQHFGDGTRLSIL.